This TCR beta chain was retrieved from a study of human T cells and chemical hapten exposure. Study as a whole: A roughly 2 cm by roughly 2 cm inner upper arm patch received 2% DPC for sensitization. Upper-back patch tests with 0.01% DPC were read at 6 days. Points from the study as a whole: There were significantly more large CDR3 similarity clusters among expanded TCRs than among controls.

Time point reported: pre-sensitization, week 0. Treatment defined: therapeutic diphenylcyclopropenone sensitization with weekly scalp DPC. The CDR3 totals 13 residues. Germline V CDR1 and CDR2: SGHVS, FNYEAQ. With respect to this clonotype: The antigen is not known. One end of the junction is discordant with germline, which a read error may explain.

TCRdb independently ran MiXCR on the RACE reads; one entry per CDR3 protein. The sample yields approximately 370,000 distinct CDR3 sequences, approximately 5% seen once. The rearrangement uses TRBV7-6 and TRBJ1-2; a weak D match, TRBD1 (5 bases). The material was whole blood, obtained in connection with sensitization to the hapten diphenylcyclopropenone (DPC). The sequence was collected from a woman under 30 with alopecia areata. Some clones in this sample may be carry-over from other donors' samples. The chain's CDR3 is CASSAGTGYGYTF. Here the CDR3 DNA reads TGCGCCAGCAGCGCAGGGACGGGATATGGCTACACCTTC. Combining the CDR3 with reference TRBV7-6 and TRBJ1-2 gives the whole variable domain GAGVSQSPRYKVTKRGQDVALRCDPISGHVSLYWYRQALGQGPEFLTYFNYEAQQDKSGLPNDRFSAERPEGSISTLTIQRTEQRDSAMYRCASSAGTGYGYTFGSGTRLTVV.